The T cell receptor beta chain under discussion was sequenced for a study of breast tumors, draining lymph nodes, adjacent tissues. This clonotype appeared once. Antigen unknown. An end of the junction differs from the germline gene, which may be a read error. TCRdb ran MiXCR on the multiplex PCR reads and lists one entry per CDR3 protein. In the table there are some 66,000 distinct CDR3 sequences, approximately 54% of which are singletons. Notes on the study in general: The data were judged consistent with most tumor T cells coming from lymph node and expanding in tumor. Compared with lymph nodes, tumors were less diverse; compared with nontumor tissue, more. Luminal-like breast cancer showed significantly greater tumor-nontumor repertoire similarity than basal-like breast cancer did.

CDR1 SEHNR and CDR2 FQNEAQ come from the germline V gene (reference sequence). CDR3 length equals 16 residues. The chain uses TRBV7-9 and TRBJ2-3; D is undetermined. The receptor was derived from a female donor with breast cancer. Some clones in this sample may be carry-over from other donors' samples. Specimen: breast tumor tissue. CDR3 amino acids: CASSPTPGDGTDTQYF. DNA of the CDR3: TGCGCCAGCAGCCCAACACCTGGCGATGGCACAGATACGCAGTATTTT. Together with reference TRBV7-9 and TRBJ2-3, the CDR3 gives the full variable domain: DTGVSQNPRHKITKRGQNVTFRCDPISEHNRLYWYRQTLGQGPEFLTYFQNEAQLEKSRLLSDRFSAERPKGSFSTLEIQRTEQGDSAMYLCASSPTPGDGTDTQYFGPGTRLTVL.